These T cell receptor beta chains were read from a single sample in a study of CD8+CD57+ T cells in acquired aplastic anemia. TCRdb called the reads again in MiXCR, with one record for every CDR3 protein. The table records 100,000 to 150,000 distinct CDR3 sequences, approximately 36% of them present only once. Sequencing used sorted CD4+, CD8+, or CD8+CD57+ T cells (not recorded which) from PBMCs. These receptors came from a human donor with aplastic anemia. Both conserved end residues are part of each CDR3. D genes are given only for firm matches. Clone size, where shown, is once, few, many, or a class for clones that have expanded.

clone_size: -; cdr3_length: 16; v_call: TRBV10-2; d_call: -; j_call: TRBJ1-5; cdr3_nt: TGCGCCAGCAGTGAGGTGAGGGGTGAGGGCGGTCAGCCCCAGCATTTT; cdr3_aa: CASSEVRGEGGQPQHF
clone_size: -; cdr3_length: 14; v_call: TRBV10-3; d_call: TRBD2; j_call: TRBJ2-3; cdr3_nt: TGTGCCATCAGTGAGTCGGGGGGGAGGGATACGCAGTATTTT; cdr3_aa: CAISESGGRDTQYF
clone_size: many; cdr3_length: 17; v_call: TRBV20-1; d_call: TRBD2; j_call: TRBJ2-5; cdr3_nt: TGCAGTGCTAGAGATATACTAGCGGGGGCCCTACAAGAGACCCAGTACTTC; cdr3_aa: CSARDILAGALQETQYF
clone_size: -; cdr3_length: 13; v_call: TRBV11-3; d_call: TRBD1; j_call: TRBJ2-2; cdr3_nt: TGTGCCAGCACCCAGGGGGCGACCGGGGAGCTGTTTTTT; cdr3_aa: CASTQGATGELFF
clone_size: many; cdr3_length: 17; v_call: TRBV4-1; d_call: TRBD1; j_call: TRBJ1-2; cdr3_nt: TGCGCCAGCAGCCCAGCGACAGGGGCCCATTTGGGGTATGGCTACACCTTC; cdr3_aa: CASSPATGAHLGYGYTF
clone_size: many; cdr3_length: 12; v_call: TRBV6-1; d_call: TRBD1; j_call: TRBJ1-5; cdr3_nt: TGTGCCAGCAGACAGGGGCGGCAGCCCCAGCATTTT; cdr3_aa: CASRQGRQPQHF
clone_size: many; cdr3_length: 16; v_call: TRBV2; d_call: TRBD2; j_call: TRBJ2-3; cdr3_nt: TGTGCCAGCAGCATCGGGACTAGCGGGGGGACAGATACGCAGTATTTT; cdr3_aa: CASSIGTSGGTDTQYF
clone_size: -; cdr3_length: 14; v_call: TRBV2; d_call: -; j_call: TRBJ2-1; cdr3_nt: -; cdr3_aa: CASSTSGTYNEQFF
clone_size: few; cdr3_length: 16; v_call: TRBV5-5; d_call: -; j_call: TRBJ1-2; cdr3_nt: TGTGCCAGCAGCTATATAATGGGCAGGATTAACTATGGCTACACCTTC; cdr3_aa: CASSYIMGRINYGYTF
clone_size: -; cdr3_length: 16; v_call: TRBV10-3; d_call: TRBD2; j_call: TRBJ2-3; cdr3_nt: TGTGCCATCAGTGATCCTAGCGGGGGAACCACAGATACGCAGTATTTT; cdr3_aa: CAISDPSGGTTDTQYF
clone_size: many; cdr3_length: 11; v_call: TRBV2; d_call: -; j_call: TRBJ2-5; cdr3_nt: TGTGCCAGCGGTATAGGGGAGACCCAGTACTTC; cdr3_aa: CASGIGETQYF
clone_size: few; cdr3_length: 14; v_call: TRBV28; d_call: -; j_call: TRBJ2-5; cdr3_nt: TGTGCCAGCAGTCCCTCGGCGGCCTACAGGACCCAGTACTTC; cdr3_aa: CASSPSAAYRTQYF
clone_size: many; cdr3_length: 14; v_call: TRBV12-3/TRBV12-4; d_call: -; j_call: TRBJ1-5; cdr3_nt: TGTGCCAGCAGTTTGGTAACAGGGAATCAGCCCCAGCATTTT; cdr3_aa: CASSLVTGNQPQHF
clone_size: many; cdr3_length: 16; v_call: TRBV19; d_call: -; j_call: TRBJ2-2; cdr3_nt: TGTGCCAGTAGTATTACCAGAAGTCGGTTGACCGGGGAGCTGTTTTTT; cdr3_aa: CASSITRSRLTGELFF
clone_size: -; cdr3_length: 12; v_call: TRBV5-4; d_call: TRBD2; j_call: TRBJ2-7; cdr3_nt: TGTGCCAGCAGCTCCGGACTAGCGGCGCAGTACTTC; cdr3_aa: CASSSGLAAQYF
clone_size: many; cdr3_length: 15; v_call: TRBV14; d_call: -; j_call: TRBJ2-5; cdr3_nt: TGTGCCAGCAGCACCCGAAGCGCGGGGTGGAAGACCCAGTACTTC; cdr3_aa: CASSTRSAGWKTQYF
clone_size: many; cdr3_length: 14; v_call: TRBV5-1; d_call: -; j_call: TRBJ2-1; cdr3_nt: TGCGCCAGCAGCTTGGTAGGTTCGTGGGGTGAGCAGTTCTTC; cdr3_aa: CASSLVGSWGEQFF
clone_size: -; cdr3_length: 15; v_call: TRBV19; d_call: -; j_call: TRBJ1-1; cdr3_nt: TGTGCCAGTAGTATAGGTAGTTTGGCGAACACTGAAGCTTTCTTT; cdr3_aa: CASSIGSLANTEAFF
clone_size: many; cdr3_length: 13; v_call: TRBV7-2; d_call: -; j_call: TRBJ1-5; cdr3_nt: TGTGCCAGCAGCGCAAAGTATGATCAGCCCCAGCATTTT; cdr3_aa: CASSAKYDQPQHF
clone_size: -; cdr3_length: 16; v_call: TRBV11-2; d_call: -; j_call: TRBJ2-4; cdr3_nt: TGTGCCAGCAGCTTAGAAGCAGGGACAGCCAAAAACATTCAGTACTTC; cdr3_aa: CASSLEAGTAKNIQYF
clone_size: once; cdr3_length: 14; v_call: TRBV7-9; d_call: -; j_call: TRBJ1-1; cdr3_nt: TGCACCAGCAGCTTAGATGGCGGAAACACTGAAGCTTTCTTT; cdr3_aa: CTSSLDGGNTEAFF
clone_size: few; cdr3_length: 13; v_call: TRBV6-1; d_call: -; j_call: TRBJ2-2; cdr3_nt: TGTGCCAGCAGTATATCCAGGGGAGGGGAGCTGTTTTTT; cdr3_aa: CASSISRGGELFF
clone_size: many; cdr3_length: 13; v_call: TRBV5-4; d_call: -; j_call: TRBJ1-1; cdr3_nt: TGTGCCAGCAGTGAACAGCCGAACACTGAAGCTTTCTTT; cdr3_aa: CASSEQPNTEAFF
clone_size: -; cdr3_length: 13; v_call: TRBV12-3/TRBV12-4; d_call: -; j_call: TRBJ1-1; cdr3_nt: TGTGCCAGCAGTTTATTAGGGGACACTGGAGCTTTCTTT; cdr3_aa: CASSLLGDTGAFF
clone_size: -; cdr3_length: 15; v_call: TRBV14; d_call: TRBD2; j_call: TRBJ2-3; cdr3_nt: TGTGCCAGCGGTCGAGCGGGGCGTCCCACAGATACGCAGTATTTT; cdr3_aa: CASGRAGRPTDTQYF
clone_size: few; cdr3_length: 15; v_call: TRBV18; d_call: TRBD1; j_call: TRBJ1-4; cdr3_nt: TGTGCCAGCTCACCTACGGACAGGGTGGTCGAAAAACTGTTGTTT; cdr3_aa: CASSPTDRVVEKLLF
clone_size: many; cdr3_length: 13; v_call: TRBV12-3/TRBV12-4; d_call: -; j_call: TRBJ1-3; cdr3_nt: TGTGCCAGCAGCCAGGGAAGTAGGTACACCATATATTTT; cdr3_aa: CASSQGSRYTIYF
clone_size: -; cdr3_length: 13; v_call: TRBV20-1; d_call: TRBD2; j_call: TRBJ2-5; cdr3_nt: TGCAGTGTTTCGGGACTAGCGAGAGAGACCCAGTACTTC; cdr3_aa: CSVSGLARETQYF
clone_size: -; cdr3_length: 15; v_call: TRBV2; d_call: TRBD2; j_call: TRBJ2-3; cdr3_nt: TGTGCCAGCAGTCAGTCTAGCGGTACCACAGATACGCAGTATTTT; cdr3_aa: CASSQSSGTTDTQYF
clone_size: -; cdr3_length: 14; v_call: TRBV25-1; d_call: -; j_call: TRBJ1-1; cdr3_nt: TGTGCCAGCAGTATGGGAGGGTCGAACACTGAAGCTTTCTTT; cdr3_aa: CASSMGGSNTEAFF
clone_size: many; cdr3_length: 13; v_call: TRBV20-1; d_call: -; j_call: TRBJ1-5; cdr3_nt: TGCAGTGCTAGAGAGACTGGGCCAGGGCCCCAGCATTTT; cdr3_aa: CSARETGPGPQHF
clone_size: -; cdr3_length: 13; v_call: TRBV7-2; d_call: -; j_call: TRBJ2-7; cdr3_nt: TGTGCCAGCAGCTCCTCGACAGCCTACGAGCAGTACTTC; cdr3_aa: CASSSSTAYEQYF
clone_size: many; cdr3_length: 15; v_call: TRBV7-2; d_call: -; j_call: TRBJ1-5; cdr3_nt: TGTGCCAGCAGCTTAGAGGGGTGGGGGGATCAGCCCCAGCATTTT; cdr3_aa: CASSLEGWGDQPQHF
clone_size: many; cdr3_length: 16; v_call: TRBV2; d_call: -; j_call: TRBJ2-2; cdr3_nt: TGTGCCAGCAGCCGGTTCACCCTCGGGAACACCGGGGAGCTGTTTTTT; cdr3_aa: CASSRFTLGNTGELFF
clone_size: many; cdr3_length: 15; v_call: TRBV7-2; d_call: TRBD1; j_call: TRBJ1-2; cdr3_nt: TGTGCCAGCAGCGAAAGACAGGGGGCGGGCTATGGCTACACCTTC; cdr3_aa: CASSERQGAGYGYTF
clone_size: -; cdr3_length: 16; v_call: TRBV6-5; d_call: -; j_call: TRBJ1-1; cdr3_nt: TGTGCCAGCAGTTACTCGCTGGCAGGGTCCTTAGATGAAGCTTTCTTT; cdr3_aa: CASSYSLAGSLDEAFF
clone_size: many; cdr3_length: 13; v_call: TRBV6-5; d_call: TRBD1; j_call: TRBJ2-3; cdr3_nt: TGTGCCAGCAGTTACGCGAGGGGTCAGGGGGAGTATTTT; cdr3_aa: CASSYARGQGEYF
clone_size: many; cdr3_length: 15; v_call: TRBV10-3; d_call: TRBD2; j_call: TRBJ2-3; cdr3_nt: TGTGCCATCAGTCAAAGCGGGGCCAGCACAGATACGCAGTATTTT; cdr3_aa: CAISQSGASTDTQYF
clone_size: many; cdr3_length: 13; v_call: TRBV7-9; d_call: -; j_call: TRBJ1-2; cdr3_nt: TGTGCCAGCAGCTTAGAACAGGGCCATGGCTACACCTTC; cdr3_aa: CASSLEQGHGYTF
clone_size: -; cdr3_length: 12; v_call: TRBV7-2; d_call: -; j_call: TRBJ1-4; cdr3_nt: TGTGCCAGCAGCTTATGGGGGAGAAAACTGTTTTTT; cdr3_aa: CASSLWGRKLFF
clone_size: many; cdr3_length: 16; v_call: TRBV7-2; d_call: -; j_call: TRBJ1-5; cdr3_nt: TGTGCCAGCAGCTTAGGTATGGGGAAAAGCAATCAGCCCCAGCATTTT; cdr3_aa: CASSLGMGKSNQPQHF
clone_size: -; cdr3_length: 16; v_call: TRBV4-1; d_call: -; j_call: TRBJ2-6; cdr3_nt: TGCGCCAGCAGCCCAACCGGAGGTTCTGGGGCCAACGTCCTGACTTTC; cdr3_aa: CASSPTGGSGANVLTF
clone_size: many; cdr3_length: 13; v_call: TRBV6-1; d_call: -; j_call: TRBJ1-2; cdr3_nt: TGTGCCAGCAGCCATGGACGGAGCTATGGCTACACCTTC; cdr3_aa: CASSHGRSYGYTF
clone_size: many; cdr3_length: 15; v_call: TRBV9; d_call: TRBD2; j_call: TRBJ2-1; cdr3_nt: TGTGCCAGCAGCCCGGGGACTAGCGGGGAAGGGAAGCAGTTCTTC; cdr3_aa: CASSPGTSGEGKQFF
clone_size: -; cdr3_length: 15; v_call: TRBV5-1; d_call: TRBD1; j_call: TRBJ2-3; cdr3_nt: TGCGCCAGCAGCTTGGAACAGGGGGAGACAGATACGCAGTATTTT; cdr3_aa: CASSLEQGETDTQYF
clone_size: -; cdr3_length: 14; v_call: TRBV19; d_call: -; j_call: TRBJ1-5; cdr3_nt: TGTGCCAGTAGTATGAAGGGAGGCAATCAGCCCCAGCATTTT; cdr3_aa: CASSMKGGNQPQHF
clone_size: many; cdr3_length: 17; v_call: TRBV6-6; d_call: TRBD1; j_call: TRBJ1-6; cdr3_nt: TGTGCCAGCAGTTACTCGACAGGGAGCTCCTATAATTCACCCCTCCACTTT; cdr3_aa: CASSYSTGSSYNSPLHF
clone_size: many; cdr3_length: 17; v_call: TRBV5-4; d_call: -; j_call: TRBJ1-5; cdr3_nt: TGTGCCAGCAGCTTGAGGCAGGGACATCATAGCAATCAGCCCCAGCATTTT; cdr3_aa: CASSLRQGHHSNQPQHF
clone_size: many; cdr3_length: 17; v_call: TRBV19; d_call: TRBD1; j_call: TRBJ1-1; cdr3_nt: TGTGCCAGTAGTATCATAGGAAGGACAGGGATTAACACTGAAGCTTTCTTT; cdr3_aa: CASSIIGRTGINTEAFF
clone_size: -; cdr3_length: 15; v_call: TRBV5-1; d_call: TRBD2; j_call: TRBJ2-2; cdr3_nt: TGCGCCAGCCGGAAGGTAGCGGGGGGGCCCGGGGAGCTGTTTTTT; cdr3_aa: CASRKVAGGPGELFF
clone_size: many; cdr3_length: 18; v_call: TRBV7-6; d_call: TRBD2; j_call: TRBJ2-3; cdr3_nt: TGTGCCAGCAGCAGAGGGACTAGCGGGGCTCTTAGCACAGATACGCAGTATTTT; cdr3_aa: CASSRGTSGALSTDTQYF
clone_size: once; cdr3_length: 14; v_call: TRBV10-3; d_call: -; j_call: TRBJ1-2; cdr3_nt: TGTGCCACCAGCCCCGGACTCTTGTCCTATGGCTACGCCTTC; cdr3_aa: CATSPGLLSYGYAF
clone_size: many; cdr3_length: 15; v_call: TRBV4-2; d_call: TRBD1; j_call: TRBJ1-4; cdr3_nt: TGTGCCAGCAGCCCTCCGGGACAGGGAAATGAAAAACTGTTTTTT; cdr3_aa: CASSPPGQGNEKLFF
clone_size: few; cdr3_length: 14; v_call: TRBV15; d_call: -; j_call: TRBJ2-7; cdr3_nt: TGTGCCACCAGCAGAGGACGAGGTCACTACGAGCAGTACTTC; cdr3_aa: CATSRGRGHYEQYF